The rows below give T cell receptor beta chains drawn from one sample of a study of cytomegalovirus exposure and HLA in healthy donors. Assay used: immunoSEQ multiplex PCR; TCRdb lists only in-frame clones, some missing. The table records under 70,000 clones, around 63% of them present only once. The sample comprised PBMCs. The receptors stem from a woman aged 30 to 39 in good health and CMV-seronegative. CDR3s include the opening cysteine and the closing phenylalanine or tryptophan. The D gene is left open where the match is weak. Clone size is not always given. Where it is, it says once, few, many or a class for expanded clones.

TRBV27	-	TRBJ1-2	-	CASRSLPIFGGILSNYGYTF	TGTGCCAGCAGATCACTACCTATCTTCGGGGGGATTTTGTCTAACTATGGCTACACCTTC
TRBV5-4	few	TRBJ2-7	TRBD2	CASSTGLAAYEQYF	TGTGCCAGCAGCACAGGACTAGCCGCCTACGAGCAGTACTTC
TRBV30	-	TRBJ2-1	TRBD1	CAWSVQGGNEQFF	TGTGCCTGGAGTGTACAGGGGGGCAATGAGCAGTTCTTC
TRBV9	-	TRBJ1-6	-	CASSVSQGGNSPLHF	TGTGCCAGCAGCGTATCGCAGGGAGGCAATTCACCCCTCCACTTT
TRBV7-8	once	TRBJ2-1	TRBD1	CASSLNRGRYNEQFF	TGTGCCAGCAGCTTAAACAGGGGAAGGTACAATGAGCAGTTCTTC
TRBV4-1	-	TRBJ1-2	-	CASSMGLSANYGYTF	TGTGCCAGCAGTATGGGGCTTTCAGCTAACTATGGCTACACCTTC
TRBV7-9	-	TRBJ2-7	TRBD1	CSSSTRQGSSYEQYF	TGTTCCAGCAGCACCCGACAGGGGTCTTCCTACGAGCAGTACTTC
TRBV7-2	-	TRBJ2-1	-	CASSFSRGLQFF	TGTGCCAGCAGCTTCAGTCGAGGGTTGCAGTTCTTC
TRBV7-9	-	TRBJ1-2	-	CASSPQEGSGYTF	TGTGCCAGCAGCCCCCAGGAGGGAAGTGGCTACACCTTC
TRBV11-3	-	TRBJ2-3	-	CASSWRTGTDTQYF	TGTGCCAGCAGCTGGAGGACTGGCACAGATACGCAGTATTTT
TRBV29-1	-	TRBJ1-3	TRBD1	CSVVDRGNGNTIYF	TGCAGCGTTGTGGACAGGGGAAATGGAAACACCATATATTTT
TRBV6-5	-	TRBJ1-6	-	CASSQGFSPLHF	TGTGCCAGCAGTCAGGGATTCTCACCCCTCCACTTT
TRBV14	-	TRBJ2-3	TRBD2	CASSHGGGTDTQYF	TGTGCCAGCAGCCACGGGGGGGGCACAGATACGCAGTATTTT
TRBV7-6	-	TRBJ2-1	-	CASSYGEVGHLNEQFF	TGTGCCAGCAGCTATGGCGAGGTAGGACACCTCAATGAGCAGTTCTTC
TRBV2	-	TRBJ1-4	TRBD1	CASTRSGTGLNEKLFF	TGTGCCAGCACCCGCTCCGGGACAGGATTGAATGAAAAACTGTTTTTT
TRBV6-4	-	TRBJ1-5	-	CASSEFGDPHGLYSNQPQHF	TGTGCCAGCAGTGAGTTCGGGGATCCTCATGGGCTTTATAGCAATCAGCCCCAGCATTTT
TRBV19	-	TRBJ2-7	TRBD1	CASSIGPGQRLNRSSYEQYF	TGTGCCAGTAGTATAGGACCGGGACAGAGACTAAACCGGAGCTCCTACGAGCAGTACTTC
TRBV5-5	few	TRBJ1-1	TRBD1	CASSFGTATEAFF	TGTGCCAGCAGTTTCGGGACAGCCACTGAAGCTTTCTTT
TRBV18	-	TRBJ2-5	-	CASSDRLVQETQYF	TGTGCCAGCTCAGATAGACTAGTTCAAGAGACCCAGTACTTC
TRBV6-5	large	TRBJ2-7	TRBD1	CASRGGTGSREQYF	TGTGCCAGCAGGGGGGGGACAGGGTCCCGCGAGCAGTACTTC
TRBV4-1	-	TRBJ1-2	TRBD1	CASSQDGAGGDYGYTF	TGCGCCAGCAGCCAAGATGGGGCAGGGGGTGACTATGGCTACACCTTC
TRBV7-2	-	TRBJ1-3	-	CASSLVPDGGNTIYF	TGTGCCAGCAGCTTAGTACCAGATGGTGGAAACACCATATATTTT
TRBV19	-	TRBJ2-2	-	CASKPQSGNTGELFF	TGTGCCAGTAAACCCCAGAGCGGTAACACCGGGGAGCTGTTTTTT
TRBV18	-	TRBJ2-7	TRBD1	CASSPPGTGGAYEQYF	TGTGCCAGCTCACCACCGGGGACAGGGGGCGCGTACGAGCAGTACTTC
TRBV6-1	few	TRBJ1-6	-	CASSVTFRGGNSPLHF	TGTGCCAGCAGTGTAACCTTCAGGGGTGGGAATTCACCCCTCCACTTT